One and the same sample provided the 9 T cell receptor beta chains below, sequenced in a study of cytomegalovirus exposure and HLA in healthy donors. PCR involved 60 Vbeta and 13 Jbeta primers. Sequencing was performed with immunoSEQ multiplex PCR; in TCRdb, only in-frame clones are kept and a portion is missing. This sample has about 120,000 clones, with roughly four fifths found just once. Sequenced: PBMCs. Source of these receptors: a man aged 40-49 years in good health and CMV-seronegative.

The chain recombines TRBV11-2 with TRBJ1-2; D gene uncertain. V was cut by 5 bases and J by 7 bases, with 11 bases left in between. The CDR3 is 12 residues long. From germline, CDR1 is SGHAT and CDR2 FQNNGV. The CDR3 is CASSPGVTGYTF. The CDR3 DNA sequence: TGTGCCAGCAGCCCCGGGGTGACTGGCTACACCTTC.

The chain carries TRBV9 and TRBJ2-1; D remains ambiguous. The CDR3 has 14 residues. Germline V gene data show CDR1 as SGDLS and CDR2 as YYNGEE. V was cut by 3 bases and J by 6 bases, with 13 bases left in between. This CDR3 is CASSARPHLNEQFF. The DNA for the CDR3 is TGTGCCAGCAGCGCGAGGCCCCACCTCAATGAGCAGTTCTTC.

The genes are TRBV6-1 and TRBJ2-5; no clear D. Trimming cost V 4 bases and J 2 bases, with 14 bases left between them. Germline-derived CDR1 and CDR2 are MNHNS and SASEGT. This CDR3 region has 15 residues. The CDR3 is CASSGASSLQETQYF. For the CDR3, the DNA is TGTGCCAGCAGTGGAGCCTCGTCTCTTCAAGAGACCCAGTACTTC.

The chain is built from TRBV5-1 and TRBJ1-3; 9 bases match TRBD1. The length of the CDR3 is 16 residues. V gave up 0 bases and J gave up 1 base; unmatched junction bases: 2. Per the germline V gene, CDR1 is SGHRS and CDR2 is YFSETQ. DNA of the CDR3: TGCGCCAGCAGCTTGGGACAGGGGGGTTCTGGAAACACCATATATTTT. It codes for CASSLGQGGSGNTIYF.

This clone showed up just once. This chain links TRBV5-6 with TRBJ2-2; D uncertain. V gave up 0 bases and J gave up 6 bases, with 12 bases separating them. Germline V gene lookup returns CDR1 SGHDT and CDR2 YYEEEE. The length of the CDR3 is 15 residues. CDR3 protein: CASSLALGAPGELFF. The CDR3 coding sequence is TGTGCCAGCAGCTTGGCCTTAGGAGCTCCCGGGGAGCTGTTTTTT.

In this sample, this clone turned up a few times. The chain joins TRBV7-8 to TRBJ1-3; D uncertain. Germline CDR1 and CDR2: SGHVS and FQNEAQ. The CDR3 has 12 amino acids. The V end was cut by 1 base, the J end by 8 bases, with 6 bases between. CDR3 DNA: TGTGCCAGCAGCTTAGGCGAGGACACCATATATTTT. It codes for CASSLGEDTIYF.

This clone was seen once. This sequence joins TRBV29-1 and TRBJ2-5; a weak D match, TRBD2 (7 bases). Germline CDR1 reads SQVTM; CDR2 reads ANQGSEA. The CDR3 loop spans 12 amino acids. V dropped 7 bases and J dropped 1 base, with 10 bases sitting between them. The CDR3 spells CSGGGGQETQYF. The CDR3 DNA reads TGCAGCGGGGGAGGGGGCCAAGAGACCCAGTACTTC. The variable domain in full, with the rest retrieved from reference TRBV29-1 and TRBJ2-5, is SAVISQKPSRDICQRGTSLTIQCQVDSQVTMMFWYRQQPGQSLTLIATANQGSEATYESGFVIDKFPISRPNLTFSTLTVSNMSPEDSSIYLCSGGGGQETQYFGPGTRLLVL.

Worth noting for this clone: The junction shows a germline mismatch at one end, possibly a read error. The chain uses TRBV7-7 and TRBJ2-1, with a tentative D call TRBD1 (5 bases). Germline V gives CDR1 SSHAT, CDR2 FNYEAQ (reference sequence). The CDR3 consists of 16 residues. Written as DNA, the CDR3 is TGTGCTAGCAGCCCTCAGGGTGGTCTCCCGGCCAATGAGCAGTTCTTC. Translation gives CASSPQGGLPANEQFF.

This clone showed up just a few times. The J gene is TRBJ2-5, the V gene TRBV9; 9 bases fit TRBD2. The CDR3 extends over 15 amino acids. J was trimmed by 5 bases and V by 3 bases; bases with no gene match: 8. Per germline, CDR1 SGDLS and CDR2 YYNGEE. CDR3 sequence (DNA): TGTGCCAGCAGCGCCCGCGGGGGGGTGGGGGAGACCCAGTACTTC. Translation gives CASSARGGVGETQYF.